The next 4 T cell receptor beta chains were all read from a single sample in a study of CD8+CD57+ T cells in acquired aplastic anemia. TCR beta VDJ and CDR3 profiling used genomic DNA as template. TCRdb reanalysed the reads using MiXCR and keeps one entry per CDR3 protein. The data hold under 75,000 distinct CDR3 sequences, with roughly half observed a single time. Sequenced input: sorted CD4+, CD8+, or CD8+CD57+ T cells (not recorded which) from PBMCs. The receptor source for this set is a human donor in good health, serving as a control.

This clonotype was seen ten or more times. The chain links TRBV19 to TRBJ2-1; possible D gene TRBD2, 5 bases. The CDR3 is made up of 12 amino acids. V gave up 1 base and J gave up 9 bases, with 7 bases separating them. The germline V gene encodes CDR1 LNHDA and CDR2 SQIVND (reference sequence). For the CDR3, the DNA is TGTGCCAGTAGTATAGCCGGGGTTGAGCAGTTCTTC. Protein sequence: CASSIAGVEQFF.

This clonotype was seen at least ten times. The chain links TRBV9 to TRBJ2-7; 10 bases match TRBD2. CDR1 is SGDLS, CDR2 YYNGEE, per germline. This CDR3 comprises 15 residues. The junction had 5 bases not matched to a gene; V was cut back by 3 bases and J by 2 bases. The CDR3 region is CASSAGSGGPYEQYF. CDR3 bases: TGTGCCAGCAGCGCAGGTAGCGGGGGGCCCTACGAGCAGTACTTC.

The chain joins TRBV10-2 to TRBJ1-2; D gene unclear. This CDR3 has 13 amino acids. The V gene lost 8 bases and the J gene lost 8 bases, with 18 bases spanning the gap. Germline V gene lookup returns CDR1 WSHSY and CDR2 SAAADI. The CDR3 sequence: CASGAAPERGYTF. Written as DNA, the CDR3 is TGCGCCAGCGGTGCGGCCCCGGAGAGAGGCTACACCTTC.

A note on this clonotype: Relative to the germline gene, one junction end is altered; a read error may explain this. The J gene is TRBJ2-1, the V gene TRBV6-1, with D possibly being TRBD2 (6 bases). Germline loops: CDR1 MNHNS, CDR2 SASEGT. The CDR3 sequence is 14 residues long. The CDR3 DNA is TGTGCCAGCAGTGATGGGGGGAGTTACAACGAGCAGTTCTTC. Its protein is CASSDGGSYNEQFF.